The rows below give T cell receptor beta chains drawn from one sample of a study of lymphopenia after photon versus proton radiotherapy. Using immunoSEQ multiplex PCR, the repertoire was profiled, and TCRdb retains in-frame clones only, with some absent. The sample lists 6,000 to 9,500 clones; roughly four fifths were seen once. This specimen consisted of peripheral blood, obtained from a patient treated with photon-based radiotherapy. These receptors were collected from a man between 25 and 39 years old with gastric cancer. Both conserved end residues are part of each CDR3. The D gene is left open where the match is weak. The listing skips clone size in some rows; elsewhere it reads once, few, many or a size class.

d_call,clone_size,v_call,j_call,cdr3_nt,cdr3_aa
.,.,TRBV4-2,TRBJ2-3,TGTGCCAGCAGCCTACAAGGACGGTCTGTCACAGATACGCAGTATTTT,CASSLQGRSVTDTQYF
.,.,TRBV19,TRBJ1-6,TGTGCCAGTAGTATACAGAGCTCCTATAATTCACCCCTCCACTTT,CASSIQSSYNSPLHF
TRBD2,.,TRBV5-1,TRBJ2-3,TGCGCCAGCAGCACGGGACTAGCGGGAGGGCTGGATACGCAGTATTTT,CASSTGLAGGLDTQYF
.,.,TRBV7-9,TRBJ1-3,TGTGCCAGCAGCCCGGTGGGTGCAGTCTCTGGAAACACCATATATTTT,CASSPVGAVSGNTIYF
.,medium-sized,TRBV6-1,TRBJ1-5,TGTGCCAGCAGTGAAATGATGGGGGGCAATCAGCCCCAGCATTTT,CASSEMMGGNQPQHF
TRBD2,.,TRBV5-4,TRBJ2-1,TGTGCCAGCAGCTCTAGCGGGGGGGCCTACAATGAGCAGTTCTTC,CASSSSGGAYNEQFF
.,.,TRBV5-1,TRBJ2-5,TGCGCCAGCAGCTTGGCCGCAGGTCTTGGTCGGGAGACCCAGTACTTC,CASSLAAGLGRETQYF
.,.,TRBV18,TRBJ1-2,TGTGCCAGCTCACCACCGGTAGAGGGGGATTATGGCTACACCTTC,CASSPPVEGDYGYTF
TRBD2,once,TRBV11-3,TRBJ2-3,TGTGCCAGCAGCCCCTGGACTAGCGGGGGGGCGGATACGCAGTATTTT,CASSPWTSGGADTQYF
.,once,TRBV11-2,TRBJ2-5,TGTGCCAGCAGCTTAGGTTGGGGGGAGACCCAGTACTTC,CASSLGWGETQYF
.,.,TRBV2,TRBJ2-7,TGTGCCAGCAGTGAAGCGGGGACTGTCTCCTACGAGCAGTACTTC,CASSEAGTVSYEQYF
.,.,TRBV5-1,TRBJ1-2,TGCGCCAGCAGCTTATCAGGGCCGGGTGGCTACACCTTC,CASSLSGPGGYTF
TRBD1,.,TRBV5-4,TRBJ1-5,TGCGCCAGCAGCCTGGGACAGGGAAACGATCAGCCCCAGCATTTT,CASSLGQGNDQPQHF
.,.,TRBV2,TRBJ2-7,TGTGCCAGCAGCCAGGAACAGGGATACGAGCAGTACTTC,CASSQEQGYEQYF
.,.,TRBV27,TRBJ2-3,TGTGCCAGCAGGGCAGGGTTTCAGAAGGGTACGCAGTATTTT,CASRAGFQKGTQYF
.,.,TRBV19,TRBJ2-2,TGTGCCAGTAGTATAGAGTACACCGGGGAGCTGTTTTTT,CASSIEYTGELFF
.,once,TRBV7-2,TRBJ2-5,TGTGCCAGCAGCTTAGGGCCCCCAGGGTCTCAAGAGACCCAGTACTTC,CASSLGPPGSQETQYF
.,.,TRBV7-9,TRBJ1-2,TGTGCCAGCAGCTTAGTGGGGGAACGAGGCTACACCTTC,CASSLVGERGYTF
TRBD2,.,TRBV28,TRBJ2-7,TGTGCCAGCAGTTTTTCAGGACTAGCTTTGTACGAGCAGTACTTC,CASSFSGLALYEQYF
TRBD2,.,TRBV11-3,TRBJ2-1,TGTGCCAGCAGCCTCCTGAGGAGCGGGAGCTGGCAGTTCTTC,CASSLLRSGSWQFF
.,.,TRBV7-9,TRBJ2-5,TGTGCCAGCAGCTTAGGGGGGCAAGAGACCCAGTACTTC,CASSLGGQETQYF
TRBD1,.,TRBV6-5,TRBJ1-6,TGTGCCAGCAGTTACTACCTTGGACAGGATAATTCACCCCTCCACTTT,CASSYYLGQDNSPLHF
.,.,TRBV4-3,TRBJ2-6,TGCGCCAGCAGCCAAGATGGGAGCTCTGGGGCCAACGTCCTGACTTTC,CASSQDGSSGANVLTF
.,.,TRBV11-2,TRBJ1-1,TGTGCCAGCAGCTTAGATAGTGGGGATCAGAAAGCTTTCTTT,CASSLDSGDQKAFF
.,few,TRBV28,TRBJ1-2,TGTGCCAGCAGTTCCACAAACGAGGGGGTGAGCTATGGCTACACCTTC,CASSSTNEGVSYGYTF
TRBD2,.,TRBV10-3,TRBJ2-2,TGTGCCATCAGCATCTCCGGGACTAGCGGGTCACGGGGCGGGGAGCTGTTTTTT,CAISISGTSGSRGGELFF
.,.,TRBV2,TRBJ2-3,TGTGCCAGCAGCCCTAGGGGGGGCTTCACAGATACGCAGTATTTT,CASSPRGGFTDTQYF
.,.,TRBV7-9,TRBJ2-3,TGTGCCAGCACCCGGGGGAGCGGGACAGGAGTTCCTACGCAGTATTTT,CASTRGSGTGVPTQYF
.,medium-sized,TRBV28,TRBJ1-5,TGTGCCAGCAGTTTGTCCTCGTATAATCAGCCCCAGCATTTT,CASSLSSYNQPQHF
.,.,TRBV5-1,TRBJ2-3,TGCGCCAGCAGCTTGTGGGGCACAGATACGCAGTATTTT,CASSLWGTDTQYF
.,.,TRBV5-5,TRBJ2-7,TGTGCCAGCAGCTTTCAGGGGGGATCCTACGAGCAGTACTTC,CASSFQGGSYEQYF
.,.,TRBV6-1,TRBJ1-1,TGTGCCAGCCAGGTCGGGTACTCGAACACTGAAGCTTTCTTT,CASQVGYSNTEAFF
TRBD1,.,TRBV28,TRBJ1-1,TGTGCCAGCAGTTTATTACCGGGACAGGGGAACACTGAAGCTTTCTTT,CASSLLPGQGNTEAFF
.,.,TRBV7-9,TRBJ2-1,TGTGCCAGCAGCTTAGATTGGGGTGAGGGAGAAGGGAGTCCTGAGCAGTTCTTC,CASSLDWGEGEGSPEQFF
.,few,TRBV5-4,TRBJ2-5,TGTGCCAGCAGCCAGACGGGCAGGGAGACCCAGTACTTC,CASSQTGRETQYF
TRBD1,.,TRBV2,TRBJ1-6,TGTGCCGGAGGGGGCCGGAATTCACCCCTCCACTTT,CAGGGRNSPLHF
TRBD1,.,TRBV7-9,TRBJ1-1,TGTGCCAGCAGCTTATCAGGGGGCCGGAACACTGAAGCTTTCTTT,CASSLSGGRNTEAFF
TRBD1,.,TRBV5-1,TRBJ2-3,TGCGCCAGCAGCTTACAGGGGCTGCCCAGCACAGATACGCAGTATTTT,CASSLQGLPSTDTQYF
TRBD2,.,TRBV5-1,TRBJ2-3,TGCGCCAGCAGCTCTAGCGGAGATACAGATACGCAGTATTTT,CASSSSGDTDTQYF
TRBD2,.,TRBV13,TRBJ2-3,TGTGCCAGCAGCCTAGCGGGGAGCACAGATACGCAGTATTTT,CASSLAGSTDTQYF
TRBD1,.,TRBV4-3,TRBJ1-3,TGCGCCAGCAGCCAAGGGACAGGGAAGTATGGAAACACCATATATTTT,CASSQGTGKYGNTIYF
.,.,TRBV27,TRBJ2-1,TGTGCCAGCAGTTTATTCCAAGAGCCCAATGAGCAGTTCTTC,CASSLFQEPNEQFF
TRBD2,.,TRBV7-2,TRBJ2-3,TGTGCCAGCAGCCCCCAGGGAGGGGTGGGAGCGGATACGCAGTATTTT,CASSPQGGVGADTQYF
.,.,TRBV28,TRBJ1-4,TGTGCCAGCACCGTTGCAACTAATGAAAAACTGTTTTTT,CASTVATNEKLFF
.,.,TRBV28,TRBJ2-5,TGTGCCAGCAGCCCCTACAAGACAGAGACCCAGTACTTC,CASSPYKTETQYF